The 11 T cell receptor beta chains below were found in one sample sequenced in a study of cytomegalovirus exposure and HLA in healthy donors. The PCR ran on 60 Vbeta and 13 Jbeta primers. Sequencing was performed with immunoSEQ multiplex PCR; in TCRdb, only in-frame clones are kept and a portion is missing. The sample shows under 200,000 clones, around 80% of them seen only once. Sequencing was done on a sample of PBMCs. Receptor source: a girl between 10 and 17 years old in good health and CMV-seropositive.

This clone occurred once. The rearrangement uses TRBV15 and TRBJ2-5, with TRBD2 identical over 11 bases. V shed 9 bases and J 5 bases; nucleotides not matched to a gene: 2. The germline CDR1 and CDR2 sequences are LNHNV and YYDKDF (reference sequence). This CDR3 is 12 amino acids long. The CDR3 sequence is CATWTSGETQYF. The DNA of the CDR3 is TGTGCCACTTGGACTAGCGGGGAGACCCAGTACTTC. Filled out from reference TRBV15 and TRBJ2-5, the complete variable domain reads DAMVIQNPRYQVTQFGKPVTLSCSQTLNHNVMYWYQQKSSQAPKLLFHYYDKDFNNEADTPDNFQSRRPNTSFCFLDIRSPGLGDTAMYLCATWTSGETQYFGPGTRLLVL.

The rearrangement joins TRBV7-2 to TRBJ1-4, with D unresolved. Germline lookup yields CDR1 SGHTA and CDR2 FQGNSA. The ends were cut back, 5 bases at V and 6 bases at J, with 10 bases in the middle. The CDR3 totals 13 residues. In nucleotides, the CDR3 is TGTGCCAGCAGCCACCGGGGAGATGAAAAACTGTTTTTT. As protein: CASSHRGDEKLFF.

V and J are TRBV25-1 and TRBJ1-4; a weak D match, TRBD1 (5 bases). Germline-derived CDR1 and CDR2 are MGHDK and SYGVNS. The CDR3 covers 15 residues. V dropped 2 bases and J dropped 4 bases, with 11 bases sitting between them. The CDR3 nucleotides are TGTGCCAGCAGTGAAACAGGCCTATATAATGAAAAACTGTTTTTT. It codes for CASSETGLYNEKLFF.

The J gene is TRBJ2-5, the V gene TRBV10-3, with TRBD2 identical over 10 bases. Germline V gene lookup returns CDR1 ENHRY and CDR2 SYGVKD. Trimming removed 5 bases from V and 0 bases from J; junction bases left unmatched: 6. There are 16 residues in the CDR3. The CDR3 bases are TGTGCCATCAGTAGCGGGAGGGCCCACTACCAAGAGACCCAGTACTTC. It translates to CAISSGRAHYQETQYF.

J is TRBJ2-1 and V is TRBV7-9; maybe TRBD1 (5 bases). V was pared by 5 bases and J by 0 bases, with 14 bases between. Per the germline V gene, CDR1 is SEHNR and CDR2 is FQNEAQ (reference sequence). CDR3 length: 16 residues. CDR3 in amino acids: CASSPRGGSSYNEQFF. The CDR3 DNA follows: TGTGCCAGCAGCCCAAGGGGCGGAAGCTCCTACAATGAGCAGTTCTTC.

The chain carries TRBV28 and TRBJ1-1, with D uncertain. CDR1 is MDHEN, CDR2 SYDVKM, per germline. V gave up 3 bases and J gave up 3 bases, with 14 bases separating them. The CDR3 is 15 residues long. CDR3: CASSFSTGRYTEAFF. The CDR3 coding sequence is TGTGCCAGCAGTTTCTCGACGGGTCGGTACACTGAAGCTTTCTTT.

The genes are TRBV6-1 and TRBJ2-7; a possible D gene is TRBD1 (5 bases). Germline V CDR1 and CDR2: MNHNS, SASEGT. This CDR3 region has 15 residues. Between the trimmed V and J ends, which lost 2 bases and 1 base, there was a span of 12 bases. Here the CDR3 DNA reads TGTGCCAGCAGTGAACGGCAGGGAACATCCTACGAGCAGTACTTC. It specifies CASSERQGTSYEQYF.

This rearrangement joins TRBV5-1 to TRBJ1-1, with 7 bases matching TRBD1. Looked up from germline, CDR1 is SGHRS and CDR2 is YFSETQ. The CDR3 is 17 amino acids. Trimming took 0 bases from V and 1 from J; bases not matched to a gene: 9. CDR3 region: CASSLEKGAGRNTEAFF. The CDR3 DNA reads TGCGCCAGCAGCTTGGAGAAGGGGGCGGGCAGGAACACTGAAGCTTTCTTT.

This chain connects TRBV4-2 to TRBJ2-5; 10 nucleotides line up with TRBD2. Germline CDR1 reads LGHNA; CDR2 reads YNFKEQ. V dropped 4 bases and J dropped 2; count of bases not matched to a gene: 13. The CDR3 is made up of 18 amino acids. As DNA, the CDR3 is TGTGCCAGCAGCCCCGCCTTGGGACTAGCGTACGAACAAGAGACCCAGTACTTC. This codes for CASSPALGLAYEQETQYF.

The chain has TRBV5-4 and TRBJ2-7; TRBD1 matches at 7 bases. The CDR3 contains 14 residues. V shed 4 bases and J 0 bases; nucleotides not matched to a gene: 4. Germline assignment: CDR1 SGHNT and CDR2 YYREEE (reference sequence). DNA of the CDR3: TGTGCCAGCAGCACACAGGGGTACTCCTACGAGCAGTACTTC. This gives the protein CASSTQGYSYEQYF. The full variable domain, in which reference TRBV5-4 and TRBJ2-7 provide the parts outside the CDR3, is ETGVTQSPTHLIKTRGQQVTLRCSSQSGHNTVSWYQQALGQGPQFIFQYYREEENGRGNFPPRFSGLQFPNYSSELNVNALELDDSALYLCASSTQGYSYEQYFGPGTRLTVT.

V and J are TRBV9 and TRBJ2-1, with D perhaps TRBD1 (6 bases). The CDR3 covers 15 residues. Germline V lookup: CDR1 SGDLS, CDR2 YYNGEE. V lost 2 bases and J 4 bases, leaving 13 bases between the germline ends. CDR3 loop: CASSVRDRGYNEQFF. Here the CDR3 DNA reads TGTGCCAGCAGCGTCCGGGATAGGGGGTACAATGAGCAGTTCTTC.